This TCR beta chain appears in the sequencing data of a study of blood T cells in healthy people across ages. With a J-beta primer mix and a sample-barcoded 5' primer, a second PCR ran about 7 to 11 cycles. MiXCR was run by TCRdb on the 5' RACE reads, yielding one entry per CDR3 protein. The sample holds about a million distinct CDR3 sequences, 35% to 40% seen once. V lost 3 bases and J lost 2, with 7 bases in between. Germline V gives CDR1 LNHDA, CDR2 SQIVND (reference sequence). The CDR3 is 13 residues long. This clonotype has only a few counts. The sequencing sample was made of blood. The receptor's source is a man between 18 and 29 years old in good health. The V call is TRBV19, the J call TRBJ2-5; the D is unclear. The CDR3 sequence is CASSIEAQETQYF. The CDR3 DNA is TGTGCCAGTAGTATCGAAGCGCAAGAGACCCAGTACTTC. Variable domain in full (rest from reference TRBV19 and TRBJ2-5): DGGITQSPKYLFRKEGQNVTLSCEQNLNHDAMYWYRQDPGQGLRLIYYSQIVNDFQKGDIAEGYSVSREKKESFPLTVTSAQKNPTAFYLCASSIEAQETQYFGPGTRLLVL.